The table lists the clone carrying this TCR beta chain with a count of one. As to time point: after neoadjuvant nivolumab, at surgical resection. The data were produced by immunoSEQ multiplex PCR, yet TCRdb's version contains in-frame clones alone and is incomplete. The table records around 14,000 clones, roughly four fifths of them present only once. The data derive from a study of neoadjuvant anti-PD-1 for oral cavity cancer. The CDR3 consists of 15 residues. V was pared by 6 bases and J by 0 bases, with 12 bases between. Germline CDR1 and CDR2: SNHLY and FYNNEI. The chain joins TRBV2 to TRBJ1-3, with D possibly TRBD1 on 5 matching bases. The sequencing used PBMCs, collected after nivolumab (anti-PD-1) treatment. This clonotype originated in a person aged 40-85 years with oral cavity squamous cell carcinoma. CDR3 in DNA: TGTGCCAGCAGCACGCCAGGGCGCTCTGGAAACACCATATATTTT. Protein product: CASSTPGRSGNTIYF. The full variable domain, in which reference TRBV2 and TRBJ1-3 provide the parts outside the CDR3, is EPEVTQTPSHQVTQMGQEVILRCVPISNHLYFYWYRQILGQKVEFLVSFYNNEISEKSEIFDDQFSVERPDGSNFTLKIRSTKLEDSAMYFCASSTPGRSGNTIYFGEGSWLTVV.